The 20 T cell receptor beta chains given below trace back to one sample, sequenced in a study of shared clonotypes between healthy human individuals. Only in-frame clones appear in the TCRdb table, and some are missing; sequencing was by immunoSEQ multiplex PCR. Seen here are 100,000 or so clones, around half observed once, and the top ten hold more than 13%. The sample taken for sequencing was PBMCs. All receptors come from a woman in her thirties or forties in good health. Some clones in this sample may be carry-over from other donors' samples.

This chain uses TRBV29-1 with TRBJ2-5, with a weak D call TRBD1 (7 bases). With the DNA end fitting TRBJ2-7 better, the J assignment may be wrong. Per the germline V gene, CDR1 is SQVTM and CDR2 is ANQGSEA. The CDR3 sequence is 13 residues long. The DNA of the CDR3 is TGCAGCGCCCAGACAGGGAGGACCTACGAGCAGTACTTC. As protein: CSAQTGRTYEQYF.

This clone was detected a few times. V is TRBV5-1 and J is TRBJ1-2; no clear D. The CDR3 is 15 residues long. CDR1 is SGHRS, CDR2 YFSETQ, per germline. Trimming took 1 base from V and 6 from J, leaving 16 bases between them. The CDR3 loop is CASSLSPLGEDGYTF. CDR3 in DNA: TGCGCCAGCAGCTTGAGTCCCCTCGGGGAGGATGGCTACACCTTC.

This clone was detected many times. V is TRBV5-1 and J is TRBJ2-1, with 11 bases that match TRBD2. Unmatched junction bases numbered 7, after V lost 0 bases and J lost 8 bases. Germline loops: CDR1 SGHRS, CDR2 YFSETQ. The CDR3 sequence is 16 residues long. The CDR3 DNA reads TGCGCCAGCAGCTTGGGCACTAGCGGGAGACGAGATGAGCAGTTCTTC. The encoded protein is CASSLGTSGRRDEQFF. Using reference TRBV5-1 and TRBJ2-1 for the parts outside the CDR3, the full variable domain is KAGVTQTPRYLIKTRGQQVTLSCSPISGHRSVSWYQQTPGQGLQFLFEYFSETQRNKGNFPGRFSGRQFSNSRSEMNVSTLELGDSALYLCASSLGTSGRRDEQFFGPGTRLTVL.

The rearrangement links TRBV30 to TRBJ1-1, with D hard to call. Germline CDR1 reads GTSNPN; CDR2 reads SVGIG (reference sequence). This CDR3 comprises 14 residues. The V gene lost 6 bases and the J gene lost 0 bases, with 14 bases spanning the gap. CDR3 DNA sequence: TGTGCCTGTGCTTTCGGGAGACTGAACACTGAAGCTTTCTTT. Its translation is CACAFGRLNTEAFF.

This clone was picked up a small number of times. This sequence joins TRBV29-1 and TRBJ2-7; the match to TRBD2 covers 7 bases. V lost 4 bases, J lost 3 bases, and 6 bases stayed unmatched. The CDR3 runs 13 residues. The germline V gene encodes CDR1 SQVTM and CDR2 ANQGSEA. The chain's CDR3 is CSVGSTSNYEQYF. Here the CDR3 DNA reads TGCAGCGTTGGATCGACTAGCAACTACGAGCAGTACTTC.

Points on this clone: A single base separates this from a much larger clone, so it may be a read error. The chain employs TRBV5-6 and TRBJ2-7; weak D call: TRBD1 (6 bases). Germline V CDR1 and CDR2: SGHDT, YYEEEE. This CDR3 has 15 residues. The CDR3 sequence: CASSEMSGESYEQHF. Here the CDR3 DNA reads TGTGCCAGCAGCGAGATGTCAGGGGAATCCTACGAGCAGCACTTC.

There are many counts of this clone. The identical CDR3 is also encoded by other nucleotide sequences in the sample. The chain has TRBV30 and TRBJ2-3; 12 positions agree with TRBD2. Trimming at V came to 0 bases and at J to 3 bases, leaving 4 bases not matched to a gene. The germline V gene has CDR1 GTSNPN and CDR2 SVGIG (reference sequence). CDR3 length: 16 residues. As DNA, the CDR3 is TGTGCCTGGAGTGTCCCTAGCGGGAGGGCTACAGATACGCAGTATTTT. It is translated as CAWSVPSGRATDTQYF. Supplemented by reference TRBV30 and TRBJ2-3, the full variable domain reads SQTIHQWPATLVQPVGSPLSLECTVEGTSNPNLYWYRQAAGRGLQLLFYSVGIGQISSEVPQNLSASRPQDRQFILSSKKLLLSDSGFYLCAWSVPSGRATDTQYFGPGTRLTVL.

The rearrangement uses TRBV5-1 and TRBJ1-1; D not resolved. Trimming removed 0 bases at V and 0 bases at J, with 6 bases between. Germline CDR1 and CDR2: SGHRS and YFSETQ. The CDR3 is 14 amino acids. CDR3 region: CASSLEQMNTEAFF. CDR3 in DNA: TGCGCCAGCAGCTTGGAGCAGATGAACACTGAAGCTTTCTTT.

To note about this clone: Only one base separates this from a far larger clonotype, so it likely reflects a read error. The V gene is TRBV6-6, the J gene TRBJ2-4, with 9 bases matching TRBD1. Germline V gives CDR1 MNHNY, CDR2 SVGAGI (reference sequence). After removal of 8 bases from V and 7 bases from J, the junction contained 9 bases not matched to a gene. This CDR3 has 14 amino acids. The CDR3: CASGPTGGFNIQYF. Here the CDR3 DNA reads TGTGCCAGCGGACCCACAGGGGGCTTTAACATTCAGTACTTC.

This chain uses TRBV30 with TRBJ1-3; D is ambiguous. This CDR3 is built from 15 residues. Germline CDR1 GTSNPN, CDR2 SVGIG (reference sequence). Trimming stripped 4 bases from V and 0 bases from J, with 13 bases between. This chain's CDR3 is CAWTLRSTSGNTIYF. The CDR3 DNA reads TGTGCCTGGACCCTACGTAGTACCTCTGGAAACACCATATATTTT.

The chain employs TRBV18 and TRBJ1-5, with D hard to call. This CDR3 is built from 14 residues. Germline V gives CDR1 KGHSH, CDR2 LQKENI. The V end was cut by 1 base, the J end by 3 bases, with 7 bases between. CDR3 loop: CASSPLPDNQPQHF. The CDR3 bases are TGTGCCAGCTCACCACTCCCCGACAATCAGCCCCAGCATTTT.

The sample holds a few counts of this clone. The chain links TRBV30 to TRBJ1-1; a weak D match, TRBD1 (5 bases). Trimming removed 7 bases from V and 6 bases from J, with 12 bases in between. This CDR3 is 11 amino acids long. CDR1 is GTSNPN and CDR2 is SVGIG in the germline V gene (reference sequence). Here the CDR3 reads CASEQAAEAFF. The DNA of the CDR3 is TGTGCCTCCGAACAGGCCGCTGAAGCTTTCTTT.

The gene calls are TRBV29-1 and TRBJ2-5; 8 bases agree with TRBD1. The V and J ends lost 4 bases and 5 bases, in that order; junction bases with no gene match: 3. CDR3 length: 12 residues. Germline assignment: CDR1 SQVTM and CDR2 ANQGSEA. CDR3 region: CSVADRVETQYF. The CDR3 DNA is TGCAGCGTTGCGGACAGGGTGGAGACCCAGTACTTC. Full variable domain (remainder filled in from reference TRBV29-1 and TRBJ2-5): SAVISQKPSRDICQRGTSLTIQCQVDSQVTMMFWYRQQPGQSLTLIATANQGSEATYESGFVIDKFPISRPNLTFSTLTVSNMSPEDSSIYLCSVADRVETQYFGPGTRLLVL.

CDR3 coding DNA: TGTGCCAGCACTCAGGGGTACCAGCCCCAGCATTTT. As protein: CASTQGYQPQHF. The V gene is TRBV28, the J gene TRBJ1-5; possibly TRBD1 for D (6 bases). The CDR3 extends over 12 amino acids. Germline V lookup: CDR1 MDHEN, CDR2 SYDVKM. V was cut by 7 bases and J by 7 bases, with 11 bases left in between.

Comment on this clone: A much larger clone lies a single base off, so this may be a read error. Other DNA sequences in the same sample also yield this CDR3. The chain employs TRBV29-1 and TRBJ2-3, with D maybe TRBD1 (5 bases). CDR1 is SQVTM, CDR2 ANQGSEA, per germline. V dropped 7 bases and J dropped 2 bases, with 10 bases sitting between them. This CDR3 is built from 12 residues. CDR3 nucleotides: TGCAGCGAGCAGGGCCCCACAGATACGCAGTATTTT. Protein sequence: CSEQGPTDTQYF.

There are a few counts of this clone. The rearrangement uses TRBV11-3 and TRBJ2-5, with 7 bases identical to TRBD2. Germline trimming cut 1 base from V and 5 bases from J; bases unmatched to any gene: 4. The CDR3 consists of 14 residues. The germline V gene encodes CDR1 SGHNT and CDR2 YENEEA. The DNA of the CDR3 is TGTGCCAGCAGCTTAGCGGGAGGCGGGGAGACCCAGTACTTC. Its protein product is CASSLAGGGETQYF. Filled out from reference TRBV11-3 and TRBJ2-5, the complete variable domain reads EAGVVQSPRYKIIEKKQPVAFWCNPISGHNTLYWYLQNLGQGPELLIRYENEEAVDDSQLPKDRFSAERLKGVDSTLKIQPAELGDSAVYLCASSLAGGGETQYFGPGTRLLVL.

The J gene is TRBJ2-1, the V gene TRBV11-2; D is undetermined. Per the germline V gene, CDR1 is SGHAT and CDR2 is FQNNGV. The CDR3 is 13 amino acids. Trimming cost V 3 bases and J 7 bases, with 10 bases left between them. CDR3 nucleotide sequence: TGTGCCAGCAGCTTTACTACCGGGAATGAGCAGTTCTTC. Translating gives CASSFTTGNEQFF.

The sample holds one count of this clone. The CDR3 DNA reads TGTGCCAGCAGTTACTCCTCAGCAAGCAATCAGCCCCAGCATTTT. This sequence encodes CASSYSSASNQPQHF. V usage is TRBV6-5 and J usage is TRBJ1-5; no reliable D call. Germline values: CDR1 MNHEY, CDR2 SVGAGI. V lost 0 bases and J 1 base, leaving 7 bases between the germline ends. This CDR3 contains 15 residues.

The CDR3 region is CSVDKGFYGYTF. The DNA for the CDR3 is TGCAGCGTTGATAAAGGGTTCTATGGCTACACCTTC. The chain is built from TRBV29-1 and TRBJ1-2, with D uncertain. The germline V gene has CDR1 SQVTM and CDR2 ANQGSEA. V was clipped by 3 bases and J by 4 bases, with 9 bases between them. The CDR3 sequence is 12 residues long.

A single count supports this clone. J is TRBJ2-7 and V is TRBV7-8, with 7 nucleotides matching TRBD1. The CDR3 runs 13 residues. Germline V gene lookup returns CDR1 SGHVS and CDR2 FQNEAQ. V was pared by 6 bases and J by 3 bases, with 5 bases of the junction left unmatched. CDR3 in amino acids: CASSFDRVYEQYF. In DNA form, the CDR3 reads TGTGCCAGCAGTTTTGACAGGGTCTACGAGCAGTACTTC.